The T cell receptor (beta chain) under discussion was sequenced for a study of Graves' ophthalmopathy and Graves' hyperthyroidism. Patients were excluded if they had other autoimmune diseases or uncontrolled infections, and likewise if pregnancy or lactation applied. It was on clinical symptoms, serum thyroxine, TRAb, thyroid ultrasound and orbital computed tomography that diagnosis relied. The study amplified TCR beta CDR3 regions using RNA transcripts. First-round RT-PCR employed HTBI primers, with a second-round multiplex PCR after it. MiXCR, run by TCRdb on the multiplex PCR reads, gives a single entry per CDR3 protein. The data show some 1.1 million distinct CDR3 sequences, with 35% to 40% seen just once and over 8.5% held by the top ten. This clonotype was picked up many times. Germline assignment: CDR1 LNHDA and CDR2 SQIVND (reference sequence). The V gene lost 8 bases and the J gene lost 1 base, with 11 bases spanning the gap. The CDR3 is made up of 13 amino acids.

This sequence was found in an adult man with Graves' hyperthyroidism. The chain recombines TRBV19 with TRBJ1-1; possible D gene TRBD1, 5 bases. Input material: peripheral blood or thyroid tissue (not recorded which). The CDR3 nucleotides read TGTGCCAGTGCCGGGGCGACGAACACTGAAGCTTTCTTT. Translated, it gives CASAGATNTEAFF.